The 17 T cell receptor beta chains listed next were all sequenced from one sample in a study of CD8 T cells in ankylosing spondylitis. TCRdb re-called the 5' RACE reads through MiXCR, storing one row per CDR3 protein. The repertoire consists of approximately 290,000 distinct CDR3 sequences, with less than 25% occurring once and the leading ten covering roughly 4%. Sequencing input: blood, either unsorted or a sorted T cell fraction (not recorded which). These receptors originate from a female donor with ankylosing spondylitis or in good health (not recorded which).

The chain is built from TRBV19 and TRBJ1-2, with 7 bases lining up with TRBD1. This CDR3 spans 15 amino acids. With V trimmed by 2 bases and J by 4 bases, 7 bases remained unmatched. Germline CDR1 reads LNHDA; CDR2 reads SQIVND (reference sequence). CDR3 nucleotides: TGTGCCAGTAGTATACCGGGACAGCGCTCCTATGGCTACACCTTC. It encodes CASSIPGQRSYGYTF.

This chain links TRBV20-1 with TRBJ2-4; the D gene is possibly TRBD2 (5 bases). The V gene lost 3 bases and the J gene lost 0 bases, with 12 bases spanning the gap. This CDR3 comprises 15 residues. Germline assignment: CDR1 DFQATT and CDR2 SNEGSKA (reference sequence). The CDR3 spells CSASGLALAKNIQYF. In DNA form, the CDR3 reads TGCAGTGCTAGTGGATTAGCGCTAGCCAAAAACATTCAGTACTTC.

The V and J genes are TRBV10-3 and TRBJ2-1; 10 bases are shared with TRBD1. Germline assignment: CDR1 ENHRY and CDR2 SYGVKD. The CDR3 is made up of 16 amino acids. The V segment lost 0 bases and the J segment 7 bases; nucleotides outside the gene matches: 6. CDR3 residues: CAISESRQGAMNEQFF. The CDR3 nucleotides are TGTGCCATCAGTGAGTCGAGACAGGGGGCAATGAATGAGCAGTTCTTC.

This clonotype was detected a few times. The chain is built from TRBV18 and TRBJ1-1, with 7 bases aligning to TRBD1. The length of the CDR3 is 15 residues. Germline V gene sequence: CDR1 KGHSH, CDR2 LQKENI. Germline trimming cut 3 bases from V and 10 bases from J; bases unmatched to any gene: 14. CDR3 region: CASSPLSQGGLGAFF. Here the CDR3 DNA reads TGTGCCAGCTCACCGTTATCCCAGGGGGGACTGGGAGCTTTCTTT.

This chain links TRBV13 with TRBJ2-3, with TRBD2 as a possible D gene (5 bases). Germline CDR1 reads PRHDT; CDR2 reads FYEKMQ (reference sequence). The CDR3 consists of 19 residues. With 11 bases removed from V and 1 base from J, the gap between germline ends came to 31 bases. The DNA for the CDR3 is TGTGCCTTCAGTTTTCGACTCCTCAGTCCGGCGGGTGGCACAGATACGCAGTATTTT. Translating gives CAFSFRLLSPAGGTDTQYF.

The chain employs TRBV6-1 and TRBJ1-1; 8 positions match TRBD1. Germline CDR1 is MNHNS and CDR2 is SASEGT. This CDR3 has 14 amino acids. CDR3 in amino acids: CAITGGQENTEAFF. The CDR3 DNA sequence: TGTGCTATTACGGGGGGACAGGAGAACACTGAAGCTTTCTTT.

This clonotype has only a few counts. This sequence joins TRBV14 and TRBJ2-1, with D perhaps given as TRBD1 or TRBD2 (5 bases each). The CDR3 has 16 amino acids. Germline CDR1 is SGHDN and CDR2 is FVKESK. V was clipped by 0 bases and J by 2 bases, with 11 bases between them. The chain's CDR3 is CASSQEGWGTYNEQFF. The CDR3 bases are TGTGCCAGCAGCCAAGAGGGCTGGGGGACCTACAATGAGCAGTTCTTC.

This clonotype occurred many times. V usage is TRBV6-2 or TRBV6-3 and J usage is TRBJ1-1, with 7 bases aligning to TRBD1. The V gene's germline CDR1 is MNHEY and CDR2 SVGEGT. The CDR3 covers 14 residues. The junction had 11 bases not matched to a gene; V was cut back by 6 bases and J by 7 bases. CDR3 bases: TGTGCCAGCAGACCCGCCCGGGACAGTGGTGAAGCTTTCTTT. It codes for CASRPARDSGEAFF.

This clonotype occurred a few times. The chain is built from TRBV28 and TRBJ2-3, with D possibly called TRBD1 or TRBD2 (5 bases each). The CDR3 is made up of 16 amino acids. V lost 5 bases to trimming and J lost 0 bases, with 15 bases between them. Germline CDR1 reads MDHEN; CDR2 reads SYDVKM. CDR3 in amino acids: CASSHRDRKSTDTQYF. In DNA, the CDR3 is TGTGCCAGCAGTCACCGGGACCGCAAAAGCACAGATACGCAGTATTTT.

The chain is built from TRBV20-1 and TRBJ2-7; no firm D call. Germline V CDR1 and CDR2: DFQATT, SNEGSKA (reference sequence). This CDR3 comprises 12 residues. The V end lost 1 base, the J end lost 3 bases, and 7 bases lay between the germline ends. The CDR3 bases are TGCAGTGCTAGAGTGAGGATCTACGAGCAGTACTTC. Translation gives CSARVRIYEQYF.

This clonotype has more than one count but fewer than ten. The chain couples TRBV9 to TRBJ1-3, with TRBD1 as a possible D gene (6 bases). Between the trimmed V and J ends, which lost 4 bases and 0 bases, there was a span of 8 bases. Per germline, CDR1 SGDLS and CDR2 YYNGEE. The CDR3 loop spans 14 amino acids. CDR3 nucleotide sequence: TGTGCCAGCAGCCAGGACAGCTCTGGAAACACCATATATTTT. Protein sequence: CASSQDSSGNTIYF.

The chain uses TRBV2 and TRBJ1-2; D gene uncertain. The V end lost 3 bases, the J end lost 3 bases, and 11 bases lay between the germline ends. Germline V CDR1 and CDR2: SNHLY, FYNNEI. The CDR3 has 14 residues. The CDR3 coding sequence is TGTGCCAGCAGTGAGAATATAGGACACTATGGCTACACCTTC. It encodes CASSENIGHYGYTF.

The V call is TRBV5-6, the J call TRBJ1-2; 10 bases align to TRBD1. The CDR3 sequence is 16 residues long. The trim removed 4 bases at V and 3 bases at J, leaving 9 bases unmatched. Germline CDR1 SGHDT, CDR2 YYEEEE. CDR3 region: CASSPGTGEFDYGYTF. Written as DNA, the CDR3 is TGTGCCAGCAGCCCCGGGACAGGGGAGTTTGACTATGGCTACACCTTC.

This clonotype was observed at least ten times. The CDR3, as DNA: TGCAGCTTCCAGGACAGGTCTCTCGAGCAGTACTTC. Translated, it gives CSFQDRSLEQYF. The V gene is TRBV29-1, the J gene TRBJ2-7; 7 bases agree with TRBD1. The length of the CDR3 is 12 residues. Germline CDR1 is SQVTM and CDR2 is ANQGSEA. V gave up 8 bases and J gave up 6 bases; unmatched junction bases: 10.

This clonotype was counted ten times or more. This chain uses TRBV6-5 with TRBJ2-1; 11 nucleotides agree with TRBD2. Trimming took 2 bases from V and 8 from J; bases not matched to a gene: 2. The V gene's germline CDR1 is MNHEY and CDR2 SVGAGI. The CDR3 length is 14 residues. DNA for the CDR3: TGTGCCAGCAGTTACCTGGGACTAGCGGATGAGCAGTTCTTC. Residues: CASSYLGLADEQFF.

This clonotype was counted a few times. The gene calls are TRBV2 and TRBJ2-3; D is possibly TRBD1 or TRBD2 (5 bases each). This CDR3 is 12 amino acids long. Per the germline V gene, CDR1 is SNHLY and CDR2 is FYNNEI. V shed 4 bases and J shed 4 bases, with 6 bases lying between them. The CDR3 region has the DNA TGTGCCAGCAGTGGAGGGGCAGATACGCAGTATTTT. Translation gives CASSGGADTQYF.

In its sample, this clonotype was seen many times. The chain has TRBV28 and TRBJ2-1, with unresolved D. Germline values: CDR1 MDHEN, CDR2 SYDVKM. The CDR3 runs 13 residues. Trimming stripped 3 bases from V and 7 bases from J, with 10 bases between. Here the CDR3 reads CASSFGVGNEQFF. As DNA, the CDR3 is TGTGCCAGCAGTTTTGGTGTCGGAAATGAGCAGTTCTTC.